The clone carrying this T cell receptor (beta chain) was recorded a few times. Its antigen is still unknown. The sample is drawn from a study of T cell repertoires in cytomegalovirus infection. Study-level information: CMV epitopes used comprised recently identified HLA-C-restricted ones and well-studied HLA-B-restricted ones. Indications of both CMV infection and matching HLA type were provided by public TCR beta signatures. Study results and limitations: Carriers of CMV plus the relevant HLA were identified by cumulative public TCR beta family frequency. Dominating the ex vivo response were HLA-C-restricted CMV-specific TCR beta clonotypes.

TCRdb re-called the reads with MiXCR, one entry per CDR3 protein. This table has 650,000 to 900,000 distinct CDR3 sequences, about 31% appearing once. CDR1 KGHDR and CDR2 SFDVKD come from the germline V gene. The CDR3 is made up of 17 amino acids. V shed 3 bases, J shed 2 bases, and the junction held 11 bases outside the gene matches. This receptor was identified in a human donor in good health (CMV status not recorded). Some clones in this sample may be carry-over from other donors' samples. The sequences come from cultured CD8+ T cells from PBMCs, collected from culture after CMV antigen stimulation. The chain uses TRBV24-1 and TRBJ2-5, with 7 bases aligning to TRBD1. CDR3 sequence reads: CATSDPQGTEVQETQYF. The DNA for the CDR3 is TGTGCCACCAGTGATCCCCAGGGGACAGAAGTTCAAGAGACCCAGTACTTC.